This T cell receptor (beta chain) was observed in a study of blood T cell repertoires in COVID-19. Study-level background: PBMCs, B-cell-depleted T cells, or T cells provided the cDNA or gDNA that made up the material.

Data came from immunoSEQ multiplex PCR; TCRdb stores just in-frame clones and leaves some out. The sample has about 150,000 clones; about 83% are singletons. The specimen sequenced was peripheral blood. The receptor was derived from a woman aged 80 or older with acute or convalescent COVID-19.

The CDR3 sequence is CASSVIGGTGGPHGTGAFF. As DNA, the CDR3 is TGTGCCAGCAGTGTGATCGGGGGGACAGGGGGCCCCCATGGTACAGGGGCTTTCTTT. The chain carries TRBV28 and TRBJ1-1; 12 bases agree with TRBD1. CDR1 and CDR2 (germline): MDHEN, SYDVKM. With 5 bases clipped from V and 11 bases from J, the junction kept 24 bases outside the gene matches. The CDR3 totals 19 residues.